The TCR beta chain under discussion was sequenced for a study of T-cell memory formation after mild COVID-19 (dated by TCRdb to the early 2020s). Notes on the research overall: TCR sequence clusters from the two donors were found to be largely donor specific. T-cell clones expanding and contracting after mild COVID-19 in two donors were tracked by longitudinal TCRalpha and TCRbeta repertoire sequencing. The cohort was made up of two young adult volunteers, one female and one male, who were previously healthy. Broad study findings and their caveats: Some responding clones were detected in pre-infection memory, which suggested that pre-existing cross-reactive memory T cells had joined the SARS-CoV-2 response. Clones contracting from day 15 to 85 had balanced CD4/CD8 phenotypes, while a second wave expanding from day 15 to 37 was biased towards CD4+. The second-wave clones that peaked on day 37 were not confirmed to be SARS-CoV-2 specific. Contracting CD4+ clones appeared mostly in the CM and EM memory subsets, whereas CD8+ clones were enriched in EMRA. The study covered only a couple of mild cases, and larger cohorts including severe cases with pre-infection samples were considered necessary.

V was cut back by 0 bases and J by 1 base, leaving a gap of 9 bases between them. From cysteine to phenylalanine, the CDR3 is 15 amino acids long. Of all the DNA, just the CDR3 is kept, 45 bases in frame from base 1. This clonotype was seen a single time. Its antigen is currently not known. No base-level quality is on record; no much larger clone is a single base apart. One read offers little support. Sequencing was carried out with an Illumina NovaSeq 6000. cDNA libraries for TCRalpha and TCRbeta were prepared by 5'RACE using constant-segment primers, with sample barcodes and unique molecular identifiers added. RNA was extracted from every sample with Trizol reagent. The libraries were amplified in two PCR steps, and the second step added a second sample barcode and Illumina TruSeq adapters. The libraries were sequenced on an Illumina NovaSeq using 2 x 150 bp paired-end reads. The paper's processing steps were these. With migec v1.2.7, reads were demultiplexed and then collapsed into UMI-guided consensus sequences. Using mixcr v2.1.11, UMI consensuses were aligned to TRA and TRB V and J templates and then assembled into clonotypes. A clonotype was counted as expanded or contracted only if both edgeR and NoisET called the change significant, with noise models trained on biological replicates. For edgeR calls, a false discovery rate-adjusted p below 0.01 and a log2 fold-change threshold of 1 were applied. As an exploratory analysis of dynamics, max-normalized trajectories of the 1000 most abundant clonotypes were examined by PCA with hierarchical clustering. Separately sequenced CD4+ and CD8+ repertoires were used to assign a CD4 or CD8 phenotype to each responding clone. TCRdb reprocessing: public reads trimmed at Q25 with fastp, clones called with MiXCR, in-frame beta chains kept. Rows matching on CDR3 protein sequence are summarized as one entry with the most common DNA and genes. TCRdb's processing, not the authors', yielded these V and J calls. The sample contains fewer than 150,000 distinct CDR3 sequences, around 15% of them found a single time. The ten biggest clones cover about 29% of the sample.

PBMCs were isolated by Ficoll-Paque density gradient centrifugation. The source of this sequence is an adult woman who had mild COVID-19 (a few samples of this study predate the infection). The sample titles of this study are shuffled in the database, so cell type and time point are left out; the donor was told from shared clones. This chain joins TRBV12-3 or TRBV12-4 to TRBJ2-5; the D gene cannot be resolved reliably. Sequencing used PBMCs or a T cell subset sorted from them (not recorded which). The nucleotide sequence is TGTGCCAGCAGTTTAGCGGGAAGGATCCAAGAGACCCAGTACTTC. It encodes CASSLAGRIQETQYF.